This is a list of T cell receptor beta chains from one sample in a study of CD8 T cells in Susac syndrome. TCRdb used MiXCR to reprocess the immunoSEQ multiplex PCR reads, holding one entry per CDR3 protein. The table includes 150,000 to 190,000 distinct CDR3 sequences, 85% to 95% detected once. The sample comprised CD8+ T cells from PBMCs. These receptors were collected from a human donor with multiple sclerosis. The CDR3 runs from the conserved cysteine through the conserved F or W. Each record gives: clone size, CDR3 length, D gene, V gene, J gene, CDR3 DNA, CDR3 protein. The D gene is left open where the match is weak. Rows give clone size only sometimes, using once, few, many, or a class for an expanded clone.

.	14	.	TRBV20-1	TRBJ2-1	TGCAGTGCTAGAGCCCAGGGTTTAAACAATGAGCAGTTCTTC	CSARAQGLNNEQFF
.	16	.	TRBV12-3/TRBV12-4	TRBJ2-7	TGTGCCAGCAGCCCGGCCCTGGGACGGAGCGACTACGAGCAGTACTTC	CASSPALGRSDYEQYF
.	13	.	TRBV4-2	TRBJ2-7	TGTGCCAGCAGCCAATGGTTGTCTGGGGAGCAGTACTTC	CASSQWLSGEQYF
.	14	TRBD1	TRBV30	TRBJ2-7	TGTGCCTGGAGTGTACGGACAGGGCCCTACGAGCAGTACTTC	CAWSVRTGPYEQYF
.	12	TRBD2	TRBV2	TRBJ2-1	TGTGCCAGCCTTCTTACGGGGGGTGAGCAGTTCTTC	CASLLTGGEQFF
.	13	.	TRBV13	TRBJ1-1	TGTGCCAGCAGCTTAGTGACGAACACTGAAGCTTTCTTT	CASSLVTNTEAFF
.	16	TRBD1	TRBV7-9	TRBJ2-7	TGTGCCAGCAGCCCTCGACCGGGACAGGGGATCGACGAGCAGTACTTC	CASSPRPGQGIDEQYF
.	12	.	TRBV4-1	TRBJ2-5	TGCGCCAGCGAATCCGGGGAAGAGACCCAGTACTTC	CASESGEETQYF
.	16	.	TRBV5-6	TRBJ1-2	TGTGCCAGCAGCTTACGACAGCCTACTACTAACTATGGCTACACCTTC	CASSLRQPTTNYGYTF
.	14	.	TRBV15	TRBJ2-2	TGTGCCACCAGTAACGAGGAGGGACCCGGGGAGCTGTTTTTT	CATSNEEGPGELFF
once	16	.	TRBV19	TRBJ1-5	TGTGCCAGTAGTGCCCGACACAGGGATAGCAATCAGCCCCAGCATTTT	CASSARHRDSNQPQHF
.	15	TRBD2	TRBV13	TRBJ2-5	TGTGCCAGCAGCTCCGGACTAGCGGTTCAAGAGACCCAGTACTTC	CASSSGLAVQETQYF
.	14	.	TRBV13	TRBJ2-7	TGTGCCAGCAGCCATCCGGAACACCCCTACGAGCAGTACTTC	CASSHPEHPYEQYF
.	14	TRBD1	TRBV30	TRBJ1-1	TGTGCCTGGAGGCCAACAGGGGTAAGCACTGAAGCTTTCTTT	CAWRPTGVSTEAFF
.	15	TRBD1	TRBV20-1	TRBJ2-7	TGCAGTGCTAGAGGGGCGGCCGAGGGGGCGAGTGAGCAGTACTTC	CSARGAAEGASEQYF
.	16	TRBD2	TRBV5-4	TRBJ2-3	TGTGCCAGCAGCTTAGAGAGCGGGGGACTCACAGATACGCAGTATTTT	CASSLESGGLTDTQYF
.	14	.	TRBV2	TRBJ2-7	TGTGCCAGCAGTGAGGGGATATACTCCTACGAGCAGTACTTC	CASSEGIYSYEQYF
.	15	TRBD1	TRBV9	TRBJ2-1	TGTGCCAGCAGCCACGGACAGGGGGCGATCAATGAGCAGTTCTTC	CASSHGQGAINEQFF
.	16	.	TRBV12-5	TRBJ2-7	TGTGCTAGTGGTTTGAAAGCAGGGCCAAGGTCCTACGAGCAGTACTTC	CASGLKAGPRSYEQYF
.	12	.	TRBV5-6	TRBJ2-1	TGTGCCAGCAGCTTGGAGAAGAATGAGCAGTTCTTC	CASSLEKNEQFF
.	14	.	TRBV20-1	TRBJ2-5	TGCAGTGCTAGAAGGGCCGGGACGGTGAAGACCCAGTACTTC	CSARRAGTVKTQYF
.	14	.	TRBV7-9	TRBJ1-2	TGTGCCAGCAGCTTCGATACATTAAACTATGGCTACACCTTC	CASSFDTLNYGYTF
.	12	.	TRBV6-2/TRBV6-3	TRBJ1-2	TGTGCCAGCAGTCCTCCTCACTACGTGGCGTACTTC	CASSPPHYVAYF
.	13	TRBD1	TRBV13	TRBJ1-1	TGTGCCAGCAGCTTCAGGGGGGGCACTGAAGCTTTCTTT	CASSFRGGTEAFF
.	15	.	TRBV29-1	TRBJ2-1	TGCAGCGTTGATTGGGGACAACGCCGATACAATGAGCAGTTCTTC	CSVDWGQRRYNEQFF
.	16	TRBD1	TRBV13	TRBJ2-3	TGTGCCAGCAGCCCCCGGGGAAGGGGGCGGACAGATACGCAGTATTTT	CASSPRGRGRTDTQYF
.	15	TRBD1	TRBV30	TRBJ1-3	TGTGCCTGGAGTGTACCCGGACAGGCGGTCGGCACCATATATTTT	CAWSVPGQAVGTIYF